Included here is one T cell receptor (beta chain) sequence, with context. The data belong to a study of blood T cell repertoires in COVID-19. CDR3 size: 12 residues. V lost 3 bases and J 2 bases, leaving 4 bases between the germline ends. Germline V gene lookup returns CDR1 ENHRY and CDR2 SYGVKD. TCRdb's copy holds only in-frame clones and misses some; the assay was immunoSEQ multiplex PCR. Here the sample spans under 500,000 clones, 70% to 90% being singletons. The sequenced sample was PBMCs or T cells enriched from blood (not recorded which). The receptor's source is a woman younger than 30 with acute COVID-19. The J gene is TRBJ1-2, the V gene TRBV10-3; no clear D gene. In DNA, the CDR3 is TGTGCCATCAGTGAACAGAACTATGGCTACACCTTC. Protein: CAISEQNYGYTF.